The 18 T cell receptor beta chains below were found in one sample sequenced in a study of shared clonotypes between healthy human individuals. TCRdb's table, derived via immunoSEQ multiplex PCR, lists solely in-frame clones and lacks some. The sample lists roughly 1,100,000 clones; around 75% were seen once. Sequencing used memory CD4+ T cells sorted from blood. Regarding subset: CD45RA-negative fraction. The receptor set was obtained from a young man in good health.

The chain is built from TRBV12-1 and TRBJ2-2. TRBV12-1 is termed a pseudogene. The CDR3 runs 16 residues. The CDR3 sequence is CASSRWDRPVAGELFF. CDR3 in DNA: TGTGCCAGCAGCCGGTGGGACCGACCGGTTGCCGGGGAGCTGTTTTTT.

This clone was seen many times. V is TRBV14 and J is TRBJ1-1, with TRBD1 matching 7 bases. The CDR3 covers 14 residues. Germline assignment: CDR1 SGHDN and CDR2 FVKESK. Germline trimming cut 4 bases from V and 4 bases from J; bases unmatched to any gene: 6. Written as DNA, the CDR3 is TGTGCCAGCAGCCTTCAGACAGGGAGCACTGAAGCTTTCTTT. It is translated as CASSLQTGSTEAFF.

The chain is built from TRBV5-1 and TRBJ2-7; 8 bases agree with TRBD2. There are 15 residues in the CDR3. Germline lookup yields CDR1 SGHRS and CDR2 YFSETQ. Unmatched junction bases numbered 6, after V lost 4 bases and J lost 0 bases. In DNA form, the CDR3 reads TGCGCCAGCAGCCCCGCTAGCGGGTTCTCCTACGAGCAGTACTTC. This gives the protein CASSPASGFSYEQYF.

The chain is built from TRBV6-6 and TRBJ2-3; 14 nucleotides agree with TRBD2. The CDR3 consists of 16 residues. Germline loops: CDR1 MNHNY, CDR2 SVGAGI (reference sequence). V gave up 5 bases and J gave up 4 bases; unmatched junction bases: 5. CDR3 in DNA: TGTGCCAGCAGTACTAGACTAGCGGGAGGGTCAGATACGCAGTATTTT. Protein sequence: CASSTRLAGGSDTQYF.

The chain is built from TRBV13 and TRBJ1-1; no firm D call. The CDR3 runs to 14 residues. Germline V CDR1 and CDR2: PRHDT, FYEKMQ (reference sequence). The germline V and J ends were trimmed by 5 bases and 1 base, with 11 bases remaining between them. The DNA of the CDR3 is TGTGCCAGCAGCCCTAGTGGGAAGAACACTGAAGCTTTCTTT. Translated: CASSPSGKNTEAFF.

This clone was counted a single time. This same CDR3 is encoded by further DNA sequences in the sample. V is TRBV7-3 and J is TRBJ1-2; D is uncertain. Trimming left V 2 bases short and J 4 bases short, with 8 bases between. This CDR3 is built from 13 residues. Germline V lookup: CDR1 SGHTA, CDR2 FQGTGA. As DNA, the CDR3 is TGTGCCAGCAGCTTAGACGGAAGCTATGGCTACACCTTC. It encodes CASSLDGSYGYTF.

The chain couples TRBV5-6 to TRBJ2-1; D is undetermined. This CDR3 is 12 amino acids long. Germline CDR1 is SGHDT and CDR2 is YYEEEE. The V and J ends lost 0 bases and 9 bases respectively, with 7 bases between them. The chain's CDR3 is CASSLEGSEQFF. DNA of the CDR3: TGTGCCAGCAGCTTGGAGGGCAGTGAGCAGTTCTTC.

This chain uses TRBV11-2 with TRBJ2-7, with unresolved D. This CDR3 spans 12 amino acids. The germline gives CDR1 SGHAT, CDR2 FQNNGV. V dropped 7 bases and J dropped 7 bases, with 14 bases sitting between them. For the CDR3, the DNA is TGTGCCAGCACCCTTGTCCCATTGGAGCAGTACTTC. This gives the protein CASTLVPLEQYF.

The rearrangement uses TRBV30 and TRBJ2-7, with unresolved D. Germline CDR1 and CDR2: GTSNPN and SVGIG (reference sequence). V was trimmed by 0 bases and J by 3 bases, leaving 6 bases between them. The CDR3 is 12 amino acids. The CDR3 sequence is CAWSVKDYEQYF. The CDR3 DNA sequence: TGTGCCTGGAGTGTAAAGGACTACGAGCAGTACTTC.

This clone turned up a few times. This chain links TRBV14 with TRBJ1-2; D gene unclear. Germline assignment: CDR1 SGHDN and CDR2 FVKESK. Trimming took off 4 bases at V and 2 bases at J, with 8 bases between the two ends. This CDR3 is 13 amino acids long. The CDR3 DNA is TGTGCCAGCAGCCCCAACATCAACTATGGCTACACCTTC. Protein sequence: CASSPNINYGYTF.

This clone was recorded a few times. Within the sample, other DNA sequences also encode this same CDR3. The chain has TRBV5-1 and TRBJ2-3; D remains ambiguous. Germline V gene sequence: CDR1 SGHRS, CDR2 YFSETQ. The CDR3 is 13 amino acids. V was shortened by 5 bases and J by 0 bases, with 7 bases between the two germline ends. The CDR3 spells CASSRTSTDTQYF. Written as DNA, the CDR3 is TGCGCCAGCAGTCGTACTAGCACAGATACGCAGTATTTT.

This chain joins TRBV6-5 and TRBJ1-2; D unclear. Per the germline V gene, CDR1 is MNHEY and CDR2 is SVGAGI. The CDR3 has 15 residues. V shed 1 base and J shed 2 bases, with 11 bases lying between them. This CDR3 is CASSYFRGANYGYTF. The CDR3 DNA reads TGTGCCAGCAGTTACTTTCGGGGAGCGAACTATGGCTACACCTTC.

The chain uses TRBV5-4 and TRBJ1-1; no definite D call. This CDR3 has 13 residues. Germline CDR1 and CDR2: SGHNT and YYREEE (reference sequence). Deletions cut 4 bases from V and 4 bases from J, with 11 bases between. The CDR3 is CASSPYVGTEAFF. CDR3 coding DNA: TGTGCCAGCAGCCCATACGTGGGCACTGAAGCTTTCTTT.

With regard to this clone: The junction shows a germline mismatch at one end, possibly a read error. The CDR3 here is CASSLGSLQPQHF. The CDR3 coding sequence is TGTGCCAGCAGTTTAGGTTCCCTCCAGCCCCAGCATTTT. The chain links TRBV7-9 to TRBJ1-5; the D is unclear. This CDR3 comprises 13 residues. Germline-derived CDR1 and CDR2 are SEHNR and FQNEAQ (reference sequence).

J is TRBJ2-1 and V is TRBV6-5; D possibly matches TRBD1 or TRBD2 (5 bases each). CDR1 and CDR2 from the germline V gene are MNHEY and SVGAGI. Deletions cut 5 bases from V and 8 bases from J, with 16 bases between. The CDR3 is 14 residues long. CDR3 bases: TGTGCCAGCAGTAACGGGGCCAGACAAGATGAGCAGTTCTTC. Its translation is CASSNGARQDEQFF.

The chain carries TRBV7-8 and TRBJ1-6; D remains ambiguous. This CDR3 is built from 15 residues. V was clipped by 3 bases and J by 7 bases, with 13 bases between them. Germline lookup yields CDR1 SGHVS and CDR2 FQNEAQ. The CDR3 DNA follows: TGTGCCAGCAGCTTGATTTGGTCGGGGAATTCACCCCTCCACTTT. Amino acids: CASSLIWSGNSPLHF.

The chain carries TRBV7-9 and TRBJ2-5, with 9 nucleotides matching TRBD2. This CDR3 spans 14 amino acids. Germline lookup yields CDR1 SEHNR and CDR2 FQNEAQ (reference sequence). The V and J ends lost 5 bases and 7 bases, in that order; junction bases with no gene match: 8. CDR3 loop: CASSPIAGAGTQYF. CDR3 nucleotides: TGTGCCAGCAGCCCAATAGCGGGGGCGGGGACCCAGTACTTC.

About this clone: Other DNA sequences in the sample encode the same CDR3. V is TRBV5-1 and J is TRBJ2-5; no firm D call. The CDR3 spans 11 residues. V was shortened by 2 bases and J by 3 bases, with 2 bases between the two germline ends. Germline values: CDR1 SGHRS, CDR2 YFSETQ. CDR3 nucleotide sequence: TGCGCCAGCAGCTTTAAAGAGACCCAGTACTTC. Amino acid sequence: CASSFKETQYF.